This TCR beta chain is from a study of T cells in Graves' hyperthyroidism and ophthalmopathy. Study details: Peripheral blood was acquired at first diagnosis, ahead of any therapy whatsoever. General study findings and limits: Progression to ophthalmopathy was predicted a median of 6.5 months early. From stable hyperthyroidism, ophthalmopathy was set apart by a 13 V-J model.

TCR beta CDR3 sequences were amplified from RNA transcripts. TCR CDR3 regions were first amplified by RT-PCR with HTBI primers. TCRdb independently ran MiXCR on the multiplex PCR reads; one entry per CDR3 protein. The sample holds around 700,000 distinct CDR3 sequences, 35% seen once. This clonotype occurred many times. The target antigen is unknown. Sequencing used blood. This clonotype was sampled from a woman aged 35 to 49 with Graves' hyperthyroidism.

The CDR3 protein is CASGKTGLNTEAFF. CDR3 nucleotides: TGTGCCAGCGGGAAAACAGGCTTGAACACTGAAGCTTTCTTT. V is TRBV5-8 and J is TRBJ1-1; perhaps TRBD1 as D (5 bases). Trimming shortened V by 7 bases and J by 0 bases, and 13 bases separated the two germline ends. The CDR3 runs 14 residues. Germline loops: CDR1 SGHTS, CDR2 YDEGEE.